This T cell receptor beta chain was observed in a study of T cell responses to AZD1222 COVID-19 vaccine. In regard to this clone: The antigen is not known.

Study-wide findings and caveats: Just a handful of AZD1222 recipients were seropositive at baseline.

Here immunoSEQ multiplex PCR was the method, and the copy in TCRdb shows in-frame clones only, minus some. The top ten clones hold roughly a fifth of a sample with some 86,000 clones, 70% to 90% of them seen once. Germline assignment: CDR1 MNHEY and CDR2 SVGAGI. Germline trimming cut 4 bases from V and 1 base from J; bases unmatched to any gene: 2. This CDR3 region has 14 residues. This chain joins TRBV6-5 and TRBJ1-1, with 8 nucleotides matching TRBD1. The clonotype originates from an adult in good health. This specimen consisted of peripheral blood, obtained on day 0 of AZD1222 vaccination. The CDR3 here is CASSSGTGNTEAFF. CDR3 coding DNA: TGTGCCAGCAGTTCCGGGACAGGGAACACTGAAGCTTTCTTT.